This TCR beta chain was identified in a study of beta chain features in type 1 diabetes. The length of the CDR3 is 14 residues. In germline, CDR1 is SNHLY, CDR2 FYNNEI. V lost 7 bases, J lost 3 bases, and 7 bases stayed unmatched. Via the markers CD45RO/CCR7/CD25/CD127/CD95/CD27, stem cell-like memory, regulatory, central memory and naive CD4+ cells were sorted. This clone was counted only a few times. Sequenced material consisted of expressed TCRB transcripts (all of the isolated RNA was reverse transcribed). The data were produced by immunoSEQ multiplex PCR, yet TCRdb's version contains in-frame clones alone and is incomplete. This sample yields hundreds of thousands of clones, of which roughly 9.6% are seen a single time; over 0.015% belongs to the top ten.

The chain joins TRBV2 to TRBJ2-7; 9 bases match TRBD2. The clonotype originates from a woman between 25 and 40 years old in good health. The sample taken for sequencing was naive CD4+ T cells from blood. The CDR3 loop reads CASTQTTSGYEQYF. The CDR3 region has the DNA TGTGCCAGCACCCAAACGACTAGCGGCTACGAGCAGTACTTC. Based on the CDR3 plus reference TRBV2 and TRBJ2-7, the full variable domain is EPEVTQTPSHQVTQMGQEVILRCVPISNHLYFYWYRQILGQKVEFLVSFYNNEISEKSEIFDDQFSVERPDGSNFTLKIRSTKLEDSAMYFCASTQTTSGYEQYFGPGTRLTVT.